The present entry profiles one T cell receptor beta chain with its context. What it binds is not known. These data are taken from a study of shared clonotypes between healthy human individuals. The study, taken as a whole, reports: Around 5% was the fraction of naive CD4 clonotypes found shared across four donors.

The repertoire was sequenced with immunoSEQ multiplex PCR; TCRdb's copy has only in-frame clones and lacks some. The sample carries millions of clones, about 93% recorded once. CD45RO negativity and positive selection for CCR7 defined naive CD8 cells, a population that excluded terminally differentiated effector memory CD45RA+ cells. Every donor, a Caucasian adult, lived in Nashville, Tennessee. The CDR3 spans 16 residues. The V gene end was trimmed by 0 bases and the J gene end by 3 bases; junction bases not matched to a gene: 7. Germline CDR1 SGHNT, CDR2 YYREEE (reference sequence). The clonotype was recovered from a man between 18 and 35 years old in good health. Some clones in this sample may be carry-over from other donors' samples. Source material: naive CD8+ T cells from PBMCs. This chain connects TRBV5-4 to TRBJ2-7, with TRBD1 matching over 9 bases. The CDR3: CASSLGGTGTYYEQYF. The CDR3 DNA sequence: TGTGCCAGCAGCTTGGGCGGGACAGGGACCTACTACGAGCAGTACTTC. The full variable domain, in which reference TRBV5-4 and TRBJ2-7 provide the parts outside the CDR3, is ETGVTQSPTHLIKTRGQQVTLRCSSQSGHNTVSWYQQALGQGPQFIFQYYREEENGRGNFPPRFSGLQFPNYSSELNVNALELDDSALYLCASSLGGTGTYYEQYFGPGTRLTVT.